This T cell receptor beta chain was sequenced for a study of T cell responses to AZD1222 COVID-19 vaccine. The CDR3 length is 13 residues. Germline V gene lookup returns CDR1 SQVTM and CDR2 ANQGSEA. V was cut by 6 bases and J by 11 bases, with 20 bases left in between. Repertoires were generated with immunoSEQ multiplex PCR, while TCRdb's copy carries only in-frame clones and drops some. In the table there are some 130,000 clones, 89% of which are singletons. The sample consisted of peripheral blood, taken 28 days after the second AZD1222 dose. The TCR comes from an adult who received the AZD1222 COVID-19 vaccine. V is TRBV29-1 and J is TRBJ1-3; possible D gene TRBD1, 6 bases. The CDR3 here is CSVLTQTGQAIYF. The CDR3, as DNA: TGCAGCGTGCTAACCCAGACAGGCCAAGCCATATATTTT.